These 6 T cell receptor beta chains share one sample of origin, sequenced in a study of blood T cell repertoires in COVID-19. Assay used: immunoSEQ multiplex PCR; TCRdb lists only in-frame clones, some missing. The sample records 65,000 to 80,000 clones, over 75% being singletons. The sequencing sample was made of peripheral blood. The receptor set was obtained from a man between 50 and 59 years old with acute or convalescent COVID-19.

The J gene is TRBJ1-6, the V gene TRBV19; tentatively, D is TRBD1 (6 bases). Germline values: CDR1 LNHDA, CDR2 SQIVND (reference sequence). V was clipped by 6 bases and J by 7 bases, with 13 bases between them. This CDR3 is 14 amino acids long. The DNA for the CDR3 is TGTGCCAGTAGCTACAGGGAAAGGAATTCACCCCTCCACTTT. Translated: CASSYRERNSPLHF.

This clone was picked up one time. V gene TRBV12-5 combines with J gene TRBJ2-1; D perhaps matches TRBD2 (6 bases). The CDR3 runs 16 residues. Germline CDR1 is LGHNT and CDR2 is FRNRAP. Trimming removed 0 bases from V and 6 bases from J, with 15 bases in between. The DNA for the CDR3 is TGTGCTAGTGGTTTGGTACTTGGGCCTAGCGTCAATGAGCAGTTCTTC. Translation gives CASGLVLGPSVNEQFF.

The gene calls are TRBV7-3 and TRBJ1-6; D may be TRBD1 (5 bases). The CDR3 has 14 amino acids. The V gene lost 5 bases and the J gene lost 7 bases, with 12 bases spanning the gap. The germline CDR1 and CDR2 sequences are SGHTA and FQGTGA. The CDR3 DNA reads TGTGCCAGCAGCCAACGGGGGTGGAATTCACCCCTCCACTTT. The encoded protein is CASSQRGWNSPLHF.

This chain uses TRBV3-1 (or the pseudogene TRBV3-2) with TRBJ2-5; 7 bases are shared with TRBD1. The CDR3 totals 13 residues. Germline V gives CDR1 LGHDT, CDR2 YNNKEL (reference sequence). V lost 5 bases to trimming and J lost 3 bases; unmatched junction nucleotides: 3. In DNA form, the CDR3 reads TGTGCCAGCAGCGGGACAGCCGAAGAGACCCAGTACTTC. Residues: CASSGTAEETQYF.

The chain has TRBV21-1 and TRBJ2-1; the table's D gene call, TRBD2, was not cross checked with the DNA. TRBV21-1 is a documented pseudogene. This CDR3 is built from 17 residues. This CDR3 is CASSKWPDSLPYNEQFF. DNA of the CDR3: TGTGCCAGCAGCAAATGGCCGGACTCTTTACCCTACAATGAGCAGTTCTTC.

The rearrangement joins TRBV5-1 to TRBJ2-2, with D perhaps matching TRBD2 (6 bases). V was cut by 4 bases and J by 6 bases, with 16 bases left in between. Germline V gives CDR1 SGHRS, CDR2 YFSETQ. The CDR3 loop spans 15 amino acids. CDR3 in amino acids: CASSPSGVAAGELFF. As DNA, the CDR3 is TGCGCCAGCAGCCCATCCGGGGTAGCGGCCGGGGAGCTGTTTTTT.